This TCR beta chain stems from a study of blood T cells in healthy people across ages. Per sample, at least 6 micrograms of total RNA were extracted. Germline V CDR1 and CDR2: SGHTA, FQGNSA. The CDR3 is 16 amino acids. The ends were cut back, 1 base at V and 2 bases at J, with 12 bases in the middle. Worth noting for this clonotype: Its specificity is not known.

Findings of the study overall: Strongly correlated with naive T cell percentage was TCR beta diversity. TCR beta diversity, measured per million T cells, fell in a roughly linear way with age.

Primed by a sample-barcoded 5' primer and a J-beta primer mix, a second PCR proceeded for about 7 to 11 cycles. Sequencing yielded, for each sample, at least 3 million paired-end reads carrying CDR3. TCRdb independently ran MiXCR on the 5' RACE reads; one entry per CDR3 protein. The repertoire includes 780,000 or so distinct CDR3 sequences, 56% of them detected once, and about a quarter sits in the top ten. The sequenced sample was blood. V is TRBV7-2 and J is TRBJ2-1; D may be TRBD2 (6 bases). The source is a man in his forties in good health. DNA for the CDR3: TGTGCCAGCAGCTTAGTGGGGGGAGGTCCCTACAATGAGCAGTTCTTC. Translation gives CASSLVGGGPYNEQFF.